This TCR beta chain derives from a study of T cell responses to AZD1222 COVID-19 vaccine (dated by TCRdb to the early 2020s). For context, the study as a whole: AZD1222 recipients whose second dose came at about 4 weeks and those whose second dose came at about 12 weeks were combined into one group, since spike-specific TCR depth and breadth did not differ between the two schedules. TCR sequencing covered more than 230 trial participants: 200 to 220 given two doses of AZD1222 and approximately 25 given two doses of MenACWY control vaccine. Trial participants were enrolled by age into subgroups of 18-55, 56-69 and 70-plus years, and 148, 28 and 57 TCR-sequenced participants, respectively, were included in these subgroups. Paper-wide results and their limitations: Conclusions about previously exposed vaccinees are limited, since just 6 or 7 AZD1222 recipients were seropositive for SARS-CoV-2 at baseline. A significant rise in spike-specific TCR breadth and depth was observed after two AZD1222 doses relative to day 0 and relative to MenACWY recipients. Reportedly, close to half of the unique spike-specific TCRs recognized epitopes lying outside the regions that are mutated in the B.1.351 and B.1.1.7 variants. The 56-69-year group was small, and its depth increase did not reach significance, likely because of low power. CD4 TCRs associated with the vaccine covered the entire spike protein, and the dominant responses were in regions 160-218 and 743-854. Participants were mostly white British and included more females than males, and it was suggested by the authors that clonal diversity may have been underestimated. Because no samples from the day 14 peak response were available, repertoires could be characterized only after the peak T cell response.

The germline V gene yields KGHSH for CDR1 and LQKENI for CDR2. Its CDR3 holds 13 amino acids, cysteine through phenylalanine. The kept DNA is CDR3 alone, 39 bases in frame from the first base. The germline ends are 13 bases apart after V is trimmed by 3 bases and J by 8 bases. The CDR3 regions of human TCRbeta chains were analyzed by immunosequencing. Regarding the original processing steps: Repertoire TCRs were checked for matches against a reference library of SARS-CoV-2-specific TCRs that had been generated using the MIRA antigen-specificity platform. Breadth was defined as the fraction of unique TCRs that were SARS-CoV-2-associated, and depth was defined as the fraction of total T cells that were SARS-CoV-2-associated. Using the MIRA data, every spike-specific TCR was mapped to the spike region that the TCR reacted to and assigned to either a CD4 or a CD8 class. Log10-transformed breadth and depth values were compared by one-way ANOVA with Sidak's multiple comparisons tests. This immuneACCESS table, as held by TCRdb, lists in-frame sequences with V and J called but not all clones. Of the missing ones, under half trace to an unresolved V gene in checked studies; the others have no known cause. From that table come the V and J calls and clone size; the DNA was used to work out D and trimming. The sample data list tens of thousands of clones, and 80% to 90% of these were observed just once. The top ten clonotypes cover approximately 16% of the sample.

The sample's time point label is to be understood as: baseline before first vaccination. Vaccinee samples were obtained from the UK trials COV001 and COV002, which included a single-blind randomized controlled phase 2/3 trial of AZD1222 (ChAdOx1 nCoV-19) in healthy adults. Trial participant PBMC samples were collected at day 0 and day 28 after the second dose for TCRbeta chain sequencing. Details on this clone: It lacks a known antigen. No base quality information exists; no much larger clone differs at one position.

The chain joins TRBV18 to TRBJ1-2; a tentative D call is TRBD1 (5 bases match). The material sequenced was peripheral blood, taken on day 0 of AZD1222 vaccination. The source of this sequence is an adult in good health. The DNA sequence is as follows: TGTGCCAGCTCACCGGGGACTTCGGGAGGCTACACCTTC. Translated, it gives CASSPGTSGGYTF.